These 25 T cell receptor beta chains were all obtained from the same sample, sequenced in a study of blood T cell repertoires in COVID-19. Here immunoSEQ multiplex PCR was the method, and the copy in TCRdb shows in-frame clones only, minus some. The table lists fewer than 70,000 clones, 65% to 90% of them singletons. Sequences were obtained from peripheral blood. All receptors derive from an elderly man with acute or convalescent COVID-19.

This sequence joins TRBV5-6 and TRBJ2-5; TRBD2 matches at 7 bases. The CDR3 is 15 residues long. V shed 4 bases, J shed 4 bases, and the junction held 10 bases outside the gene matches. CDR1 is SGHDT and CDR2 is YYEEEE in the germline V gene. The DNA of the CDR3 is TGTGCCAGCAGCGACCGGGACTACTGGGTAGAGACCCAGTACTTC. Its translation is CASSDRDYWVETQYF.

The V gene is TRBV12-5, the J gene TRBJ2-5; TRBD2 agrees at 10 bases. The trim removed 0 bases at V and 5 bases at J, leaving 12 bases unmatched. CDR1 and CDR2 from the germline V gene are LGHNT and FRNRAP. CDR3 length equals 18 residues. DNA of the CDR3: TGTGCTAGTGGTTTGGTAGTTCTAGCGGGAGACCCTGAGGAGACCCAGTACTTC. This gives the protein CASGLVVLAGDPEETQYF.

The chain carries TRBV5-8 and TRBJ1-1, with D maybe TRBD1 (5 bases). The germline V gene encodes CDR1 SGHTS and CDR2 YDEGEE. This CDR3 spans 15 amino acids. V was shortened by 2 bases and J by 4 bases, with 15 bases between the two germline ends. The CDR3 is CASSFLGQGGTEAFF. The CDR3 coding sequence is TGTGCCAGCAGCTTCCTGGGGCAGGGAGGCACTGAAGCTTTCTTT.

This clone was observed a few times. CDR3 nucleotide sequence: TGTGCCAGCAGCTCGACAGGGAACACCGGGGAGCTGTTTTTT. It specifies CASSSTGNTGELFF. The chain carries TRBV5-5 and TRBJ2-2, with TRBD1 as a possible D gene (6 bases). Per germline, CDR1 SGHKS and CDR2 YYEKEE (reference sequence). Trimming left V 3 bases short and J 1 base short, with 7 bases between. The CDR3 covers 14 residues.

The V gene is TRBV5-1, the J gene TRBJ2-5; 11 positions match TRBD2. V trimming: 4 bases; J trimming: 2 bases; junction bases outside the gene matches: 4. CDR3 size: 15 residues. CDR1 and CDR2 (germline): SGHRS, YFSETQ. The CDR3, as DNA: TGCGCCAGCAGCCTCAGACTAGCGGGACAAGAGACCCAGTACTTC. It yields the protein CASSLRLAGQETQYF.

This clone has only a few counts. This sequence joins TRBV19 and TRBJ1-2; D perhaps matches TRBD1 (6 bases). V dropped 6 bases and J dropped 2 bases, with 10 bases sitting between them. CDR1 is LNHDA and CDR2 is SQIVND in the germline V gene (reference sequence). The CDR3 has 13 amino acids. CDR3 amino acids: CASRTGANYGYTF. The CDR3 coding sequence is TGTGCCAGTAGGACAGGCGCAAACTATGGCTACACCTTC.

This sequence joins TRBV6-2 or TRBV6-3 and TRBJ2-5; the match to TRBD1 covers 8 bases. J gave up 5 bases and V 0 bases, and 11 bases lay outside the gene matches. The CDR3 length is 17 residues. The germline CDR1 and CDR2 sequences are MNHEY and SVGEGT. This chain's CDR3 is CASSYSRTDREEETQYF. The CDR3 DNA reads TGTGCCAGCAGTTACTCGCGAACGGACAGGGAGGAGGAGACCCAGTACTTC.

The chain combines TRBV9 with TRBJ2-1; a possible D gene is TRBD2 (7 bases). The germline V and J ends were trimmed by 0 bases and 0 bases, with 22 bases remaining between them. This CDR3 has 20 residues. Germline V CDR1 and CDR2: SGDLS, YYNGEE. CDR3 sequence (DNA): TGTGCCAGCAGCGTAGGTACAGGGCTAGGGGGACTAAGCTCCTACAATGAGCAGTTCTTC. Amino acids: CASSVGTGLGGLSSYNEQFF.

The chain employs TRBV30 and TRBJ1-3; possible D gene TRBD1, 6 bases. CDR1 is GTSNPN and CDR2 is SVGIG in the germline V gene (reference sequence). V was trimmed by 2 bases and J by 0 bases, leaving 11 bases between them. The CDR3 has 15 residues. In nucleotides, the CDR3 is TGTGCCTGGAGTCAACAGGGAGTCTCTGGAAACACCATATATTTT. Translation: CAWSQQGVSGNTIYF. Combining the CDR3 with reference TRBV30 and TRBJ1-3 gives the whole variable domain SQTIHQWPATLVQPVGSPLSLECTVEGTSNPNLYWYRQAAGRGLQLLFYSVGIGQISSEVPQNLSASRPQDRQFILSSKKLLLSDSGFYLCAWSQQGVSGNTIYFGEGSWLTVV.

This chain joins TRBV27 and TRBJ1-1; D is perhaps TRBD1 (6 bases). The germline gives CDR1 MNHEY, CDR2 SMNVEV (reference sequence). V was clipped by 8 bases and J by 5 bases, with 18 bases between them. The CDR3 loop spans 14 amino acids. The DNA for the CDR3 is TGTGCCAGCCTTAATACAGGGTGGGTAACTGAAGCTTTCTTT. Translated: CASLNTGWVTEAFF.

The V call is TRBV29-1, the J call TRBJ1-1, with D tentatively TRBD1 (5 bases). From germline, CDR1 is SQVTM and CDR2 ANQGSEA. The CDR3 sequence is 12 residues long. V lost 3 bases to trimming and J lost 4 bases, with 9 bases between them. The DNA of the CDR3 is TGCAGCGTTGACGGGGGGGGCACTGAAGCTTTCTTT. Amino acid sequence: CSVDGGGTEAFF.

J is TRBJ1-1 and V is TRBV4-3; D not certain. Trimming stripped 0 bases from V and 4 bases from J, with 12 bases between. The length of the CDR3 is 15 residues. Germline CDR1 is LGHNA and CDR2 is YSLEER. CDR3 in amino acids: CASSQDTDGGTEAFF. DNA of the CDR3: TGCGCCAGCAGCCAAGATACGGACGGAGGCACTGAAGCTTTCTTT.

This chain connects TRBV9 to TRBJ1-4, with D possibly TRBD1 on 6 matching bases. Trimming left V 4 bases short and J 0 bases short, with 10 bases between. This CDR3 has 15 amino acids. CDR1 and CDR2 from the germline V gene are SGDLS and YYNGEE. CDR3 region: CASSPRQATNEKLFF. In DNA form, the CDR3 reads TGTGCCAGCAGCCCTCGACAGGCAACTAATGAAAAACTGTTTTTT.

This rearrangement joins TRBV13 to TRBJ2-2, with TRBD2 matching over 10 bases. Looked up from germline, CDR1 is PRHDT and CDR2 is FYEKMQ (reference sequence). The length of the CDR3 is 19 residues. With 0 bases clipped from V and 8 bases from J, the junction kept 15 bases outside the gene matches. CDR3 nucleotides: TGTGCCAGCAGCTTAGGCCACCAGGATAGCGGGAGGAAGAGAGGGGAGCTGTTTTTT. It yields the protein CASSLGHQDSGRKRGELFF.

The sample holds a few counts of this clone. The chain carries TRBV5-1 and TRBJ1-1, with 8 bases fitting TRBD1. J lost 1 base, V lost 4 bases, and 3 bases had no gene match. The CDR3 sequence is 14 residues long. Germline V gene sequence: CDR1 SGHRS, CDR2 YFSETQ. The CDR3 nucleotides read TGCGCCAGCAGCCACGGGACAGGGAACACTGAAGCTTTCTTT. This translates into CASSHGTGNTEAFF.

The gene calls are TRBV5-1 and TRBJ2-5; D is possibly TRBD1 (5 bases). CDR3 length: 14 residues. Looked up from germline, CDR1 is SGHRS and CDR2 is YFSETQ. V was trimmed by 7 bases and J by 0 bases, leaving 13 bases between them. CDR3 DNA sequence: TGCGCCAGCCAGCGTTCAGGGTACCAAGAGACCCAGTACTTC. This encodes CASQRSGYQETQYF.

This chain connects TRBV2 to TRBJ2-2; 11 nucleotides agree with TRBD2. Trimming removed 6 bases from V and 4 bases from J; junction bases left unmatched: 1. The CDR3 extends over 14 amino acids. CDR1 and CDR2 from the germline V gene are SNHLY and FYNNEI. In DNA, the CDR3 is TGTGCCAGCAGGACTAGCGGGACCACCGGGGAGCTGTTTTTT. This encodes CASRTSGTTGELFF. The full variable domain, with the rest looked up from reference TRBV2 and TRBJ2-2, is EPEVTQTPSHQVTQMGQEVILRCVPISNHLYFYWYRQILGQKVEFLVSFYNNEISEKSEIFDDQFSVERPDGSNFTLKIRSTKLEDSAMYFCASRTSGTTGELFFGEGSRLTVL.

The chain recombines TRBV5-8 with TRBJ1-3; possible D gene TRBD1, 5 bases. Deletions cut 0 bases from V and 7 bases from J, with 8 bases between. The germline V gene encodes CDR1 SGHTS and CDR2 YDEGEE. The CDR3 is 13 amino acids. The CDR3 sequence is CASSLAGGNTIYF. CDR3 DNA: TGTGCCAGCAGCTTGGCGGGGGGGAACACCATATATTTT.

The V gene is TRBV30, the J gene TRBJ1-2, with a possible D match to TRBD1 (6 bases). Between the trimmed V and J ends, which lost 1 base and 6 bases, there was a span of 12 bases. Germline CDR1 is GTSNPN and CDR2 is SVGIG (reference sequence). There are 13 residues in the CDR3. CDR3 nucleotide sequence: TGTGCCTGGAGTGGTGGGGGCTTACATGGCTACACCTTC. Protein sequence: CAWSGGGLHGYTF.

The J gene is TRBJ1-5, the V gene TRBV4-2, with D tentatively TRBD1 (5 bases). Germline V gives CDR1 LGHNA, CDR2 YNFKEQ. The CDR3 runs to 15 residues. V dropped 0 bases and J dropped 5 bases, with 11 bases sitting between them. The CDR3 DNA is TGTGCCAGCAGCCAAGATGAACAGGTATATCAGCCCCAGCATTTT. Protein product: CASSQDEQVYQPQHF.

This clone occurred once. The V call is TRBV20-1, the J call TRBJ2-1; D gene unclear. V was pared by 4 bases and J by 3 bases, with 4 bases between. CDR3 length equals 11 residues. Germline V lookup: CDR1 DFQATT, CDR2 SNEGSKA (reference sequence). The CDR3 loop is CSAIVYNEQFF. The DNA for the CDR3 is TGCAGTGCTATCGTCTACAATGAGCAGTTCTTC.

This rearrangement joins TRBV5-1 to TRBJ1-2; no clear D. The CDR3 consists of 14 residues. Germline CDR1 and CDR2: SGHRS and YFSETQ. V was shortened by 0 bases and J by 1 base, with 7 bases between the two germline ends. The CDR3 spells CASSLDSFNYGYTF. In nucleotides, the CDR3 is TGCGCCAGCAGCTTGGACTCTTTTAACTATGGCTACACCTTC. The full variable domain, completed using reference TRBV5-1 and TRBJ1-2, is KAGVTQTPRYLIKTRGQQVTLSCSPISGHRSVSWYQQTPGQGLQFLFEYFSETQRNKGNFPGRFSGRQFSNSRSEMNVSTLELGDSALYLCASSLDSFNYGYTFGSGTRLTVV.

This chain uses TRBV24-1 with TRBJ2-2; D possibly corresponds to TRBD2 (5 bases). This CDR3 region has 15 residues. V was cut by 3 bases and J by 1 base, with 8 bases left in between. CDR1 is KGHDR and CDR2 is SFDVKD in the germline V gene. The CDR3 DNA reads as TGTGCCACCAGTGATCAGACTATGAACACCGGGGAGCTGTTTTTT. It translates to CATSDQTMNTGELFF.

The chain employs TRBV29-1 and TRBJ1-4; the D gene is possibly TRBD1 (5 bases). CDR3 length: 14 residues. Trimming removed 4 bases at V and 0 bases at J, with 9 bases between. Germline loops: CDR1 SQVTM, CDR2 ANQGSEA. The CDR3 reads CSVAAGTTNEKLFF. The CDR3 DNA is TGCAGCGTTGCCGCAGGGACAACTAATGAAAAACTGTTTTTT.

V and J are TRBV16 and TRBJ1-1; 7 positions agree with TRBD1. CDR1 KGHSY and CDR2 FQNENV come from the germline V gene. Trimming cost V 3 bases and J 0 bases; bases outside gene matches: 7. This CDR3 has 16 amino acids. DNA for the CDR3: TGTGCCAGCAGCCACGACAGGGCTACTCTGAACACTGAAGCTTTCTTT. It is translated as CASSHDRATLNTEAFF.